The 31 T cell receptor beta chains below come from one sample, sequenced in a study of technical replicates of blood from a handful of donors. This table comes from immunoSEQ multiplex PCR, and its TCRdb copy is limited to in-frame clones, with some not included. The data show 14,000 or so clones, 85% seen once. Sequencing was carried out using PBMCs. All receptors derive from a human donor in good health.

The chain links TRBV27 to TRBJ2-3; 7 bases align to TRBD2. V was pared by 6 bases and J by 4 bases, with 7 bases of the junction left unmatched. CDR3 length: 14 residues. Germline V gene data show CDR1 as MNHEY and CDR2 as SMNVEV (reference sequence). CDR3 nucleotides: TGTGCCAGCAGAGGACTAGTGAGGTCAGATACGCAGTATTTT. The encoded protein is CASRGLVRSDTQYF.

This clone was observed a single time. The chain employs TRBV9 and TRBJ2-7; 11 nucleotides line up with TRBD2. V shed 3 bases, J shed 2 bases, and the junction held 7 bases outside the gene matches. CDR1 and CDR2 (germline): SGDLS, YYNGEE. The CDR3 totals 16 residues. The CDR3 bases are TGTGCCAGCAGCGCGTCGACTAGCGGGGATCCCTACGAGCAGTACTTC. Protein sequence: CASSASTSGDPYEQYF.

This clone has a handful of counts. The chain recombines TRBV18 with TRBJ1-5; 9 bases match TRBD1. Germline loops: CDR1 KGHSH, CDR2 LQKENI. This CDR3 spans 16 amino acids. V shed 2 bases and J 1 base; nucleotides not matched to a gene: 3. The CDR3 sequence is CASSPRTGASNQPQHF. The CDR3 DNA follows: TGTGCCAGCTCACCAAGGACAGGGGCGAGCAATCAGCCCCAGCATTTT.

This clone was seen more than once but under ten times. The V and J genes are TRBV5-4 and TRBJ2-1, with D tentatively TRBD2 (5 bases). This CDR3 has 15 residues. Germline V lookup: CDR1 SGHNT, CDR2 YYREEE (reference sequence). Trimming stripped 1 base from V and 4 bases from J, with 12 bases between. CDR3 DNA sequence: TGTGCCAGCAGCTTGTGGCGTTCGGGGTACAATGAGCAGTTCTTC. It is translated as CASSLWRSGYNEQFF.

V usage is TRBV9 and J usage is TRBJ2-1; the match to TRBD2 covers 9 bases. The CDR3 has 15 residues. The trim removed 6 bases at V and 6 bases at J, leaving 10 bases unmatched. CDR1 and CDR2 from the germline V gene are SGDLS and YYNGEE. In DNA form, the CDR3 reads TGTGCCAGCATCGGGACTAGCAGGTCCCTCAATGAGCAGTTCTTC. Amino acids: CASIGTSRSLNEQFF.

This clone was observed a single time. CDR3 sequence reads: CASSRIAYWNEKLFF. DNA of the CDR3: TGTGCCAGCAGCCGCATCGCTTACTGGAATGAAAAACTGTTTTTT. The J gene is TRBJ1-4, the V gene TRBV27; D not resolved. The CDR3 totals 15 residues. The V and J ends lost 6 bases and 5 bases respectively, with 16 bases between them. Germline lookup yields CDR1 MNHEY and CDR2 SMNVEV (reference sequence).

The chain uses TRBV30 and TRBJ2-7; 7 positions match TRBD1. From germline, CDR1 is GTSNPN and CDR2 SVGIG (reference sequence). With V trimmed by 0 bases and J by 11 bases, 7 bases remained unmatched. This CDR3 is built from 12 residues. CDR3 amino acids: CAWSVGGRVEYF. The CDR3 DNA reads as TGTGCCTGGAGTGTAGGGGGCAGGGTGGAGTACTTC.

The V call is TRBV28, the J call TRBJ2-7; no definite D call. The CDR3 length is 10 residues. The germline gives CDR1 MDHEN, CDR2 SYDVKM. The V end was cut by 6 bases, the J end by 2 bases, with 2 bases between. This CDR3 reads CASSTYEQYF. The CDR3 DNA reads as TGTGCCAGCAGCACCTACGAGCAGTACTTC.

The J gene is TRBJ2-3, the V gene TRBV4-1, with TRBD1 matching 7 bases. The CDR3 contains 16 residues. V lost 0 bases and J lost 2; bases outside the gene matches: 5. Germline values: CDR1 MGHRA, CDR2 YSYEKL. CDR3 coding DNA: TGCGCCAGCAGCCAAGATCAGGGGGAAAACACAGATACGCAGTATTTT. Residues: CASSQDQGENTDTQYF.

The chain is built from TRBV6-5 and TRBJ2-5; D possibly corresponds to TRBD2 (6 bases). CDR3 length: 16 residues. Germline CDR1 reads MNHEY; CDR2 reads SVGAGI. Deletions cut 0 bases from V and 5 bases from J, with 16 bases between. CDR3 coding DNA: TGTGCCAGCAGTTACTCGACGGGCGGAGGAGGGGAGACCCAGTACTTC. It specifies CASSYSTGGGGETQYF.

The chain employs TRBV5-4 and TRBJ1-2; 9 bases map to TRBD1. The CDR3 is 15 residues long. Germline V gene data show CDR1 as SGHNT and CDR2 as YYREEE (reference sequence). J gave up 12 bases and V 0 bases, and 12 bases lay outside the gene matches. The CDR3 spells CASSLAGTGPRRDTF. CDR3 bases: TGTGCCAGCAGCTTGGCCGGGACAGGGCCTAGGAGGGACACCTTC.

The CDR3 loop reads CASSVALTSIHEQYF. In DNA form, the CDR3 reads TGTGCCAGCAGCGTAGCTCTGACTAGCATCCACGAGCAGTACTTC. The genes are TRBV9 and TRBJ2-7, with 7 bases lining up with TRBD2. This CDR3 is 15 amino acids long. The trim removed 0 bases at V and 5 bases at J, leaving 8 bases unmatched. Germline CDR1 SGDLS, CDR2 YYNGEE.

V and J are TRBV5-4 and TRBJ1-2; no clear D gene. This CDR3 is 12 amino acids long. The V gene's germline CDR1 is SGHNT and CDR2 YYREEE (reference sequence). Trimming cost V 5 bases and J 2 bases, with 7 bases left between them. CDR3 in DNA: TGTGCCAGCAGACCGGAGAACTATGGCTACACCTTC. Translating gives CASRPENYGYTF.

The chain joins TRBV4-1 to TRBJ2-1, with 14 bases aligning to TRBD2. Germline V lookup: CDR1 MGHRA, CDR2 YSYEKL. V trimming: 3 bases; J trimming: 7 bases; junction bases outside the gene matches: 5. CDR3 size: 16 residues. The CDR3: CASSQAGTSGSNEQFF. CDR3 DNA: TGCGCCAGCAGCCAGGCCGGGACTAGCGGGAGTAATGAGCAGTTCTTC.

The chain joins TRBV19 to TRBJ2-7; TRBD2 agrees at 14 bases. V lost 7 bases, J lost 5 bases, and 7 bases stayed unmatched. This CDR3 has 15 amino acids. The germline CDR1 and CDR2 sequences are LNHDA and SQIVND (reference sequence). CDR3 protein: CASTPGGLAGDEQYF. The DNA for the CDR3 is TGTGCCAGTACCCCGGGGGGACTAGCGGGAGACGAGCAGTACTTC.

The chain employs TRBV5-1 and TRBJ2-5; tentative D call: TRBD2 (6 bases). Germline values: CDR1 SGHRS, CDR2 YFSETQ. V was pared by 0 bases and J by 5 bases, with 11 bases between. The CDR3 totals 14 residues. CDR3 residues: CASSLAGAWETQYF. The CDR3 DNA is TGCGCCAGCAGCTTGGCGGGAGCGTGGGAGACCCAGTACTTC. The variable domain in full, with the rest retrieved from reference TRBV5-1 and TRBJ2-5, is KAGVTQTPRYLIKTRGQQVTLSCSPISGHRSVSWYQQTPGQGLQFLFEYFSETQRNKGNFPGRFSGRQFSNSRSEMNVSTLELGDSALYLCASSLAGAWETQYFGPGTRLLVL.

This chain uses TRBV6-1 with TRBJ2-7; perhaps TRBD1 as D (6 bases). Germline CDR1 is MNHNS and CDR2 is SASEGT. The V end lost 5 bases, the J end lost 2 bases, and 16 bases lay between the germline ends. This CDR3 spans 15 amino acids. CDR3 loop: CASSPEGHATYEQYF. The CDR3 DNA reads TGTGCCAGCAGTCCCGAGGGACACGCTACCTACGAGCAGTACTTC.

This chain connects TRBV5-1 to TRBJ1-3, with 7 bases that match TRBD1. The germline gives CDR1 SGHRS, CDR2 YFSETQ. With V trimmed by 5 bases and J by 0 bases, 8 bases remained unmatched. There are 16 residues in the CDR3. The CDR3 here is CASRSDRVLSGNTIYF. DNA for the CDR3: TGCGCCAGCAGGTCCGACAGGGTACTCTCTGGAAACACCATATATTTT.

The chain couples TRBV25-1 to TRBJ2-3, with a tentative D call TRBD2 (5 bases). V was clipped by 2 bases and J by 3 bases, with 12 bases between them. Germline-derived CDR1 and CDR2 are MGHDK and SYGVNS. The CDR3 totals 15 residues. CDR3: CASSEGGSETDTQYF. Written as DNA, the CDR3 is TGTGCCAGCAGTGAAGGCGGGTCGGAGACAGATACGCAGTATTTT.

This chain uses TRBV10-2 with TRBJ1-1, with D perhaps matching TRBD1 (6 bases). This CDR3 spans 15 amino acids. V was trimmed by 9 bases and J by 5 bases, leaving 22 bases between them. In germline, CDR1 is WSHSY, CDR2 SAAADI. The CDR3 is CASTILGGLGTEAFF. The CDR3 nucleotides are TGCGCCAGTACTATACTGGGGGGGCTGGGGACTGAAGCTTTCTTT.

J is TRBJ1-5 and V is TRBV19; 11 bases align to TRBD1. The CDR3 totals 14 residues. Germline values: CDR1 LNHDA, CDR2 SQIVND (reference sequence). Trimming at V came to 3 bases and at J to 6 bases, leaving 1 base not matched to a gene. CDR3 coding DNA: TGTGCCAGTAGTATCGGGACAGGGGGTCAGCCCCAGCATTTT. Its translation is CASSIGTGGQPQHF.

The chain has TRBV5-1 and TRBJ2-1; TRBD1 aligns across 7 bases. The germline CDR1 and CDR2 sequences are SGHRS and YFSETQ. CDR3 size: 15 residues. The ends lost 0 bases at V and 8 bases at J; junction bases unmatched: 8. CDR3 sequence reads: CASSLAGTAGDEQFF. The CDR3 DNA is TGCGCCAGCAGCTTGGCAGGGACAGCCGGCGATGAGCAGTTCTTC.

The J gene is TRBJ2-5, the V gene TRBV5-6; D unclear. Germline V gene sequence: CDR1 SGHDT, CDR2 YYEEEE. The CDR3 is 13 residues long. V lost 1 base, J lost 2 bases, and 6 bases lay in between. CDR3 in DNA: TGTGCCAGCAGCTTGCGGGTACAAGAGACCCAGTACTTC. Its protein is CASSLRVQETQYF.

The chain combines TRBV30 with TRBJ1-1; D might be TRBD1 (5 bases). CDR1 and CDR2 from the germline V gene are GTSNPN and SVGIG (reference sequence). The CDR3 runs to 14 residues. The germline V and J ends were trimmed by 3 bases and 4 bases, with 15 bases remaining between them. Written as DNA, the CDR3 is TGTGCCTGGAGCCCCTCGGCCGGGGGCACTGAAGCTTTCTTT. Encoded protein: CAWSPSAGGTEAFF.

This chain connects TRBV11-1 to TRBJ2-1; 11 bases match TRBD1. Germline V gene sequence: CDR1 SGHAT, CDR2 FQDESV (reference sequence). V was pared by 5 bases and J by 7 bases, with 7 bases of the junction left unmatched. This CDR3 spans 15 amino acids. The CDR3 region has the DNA TGTGCCAGCAGCAATCCGGGACAGGGGGTGAATGAGCAGTTCTTC. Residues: CASSNPGQGVNEQFF.

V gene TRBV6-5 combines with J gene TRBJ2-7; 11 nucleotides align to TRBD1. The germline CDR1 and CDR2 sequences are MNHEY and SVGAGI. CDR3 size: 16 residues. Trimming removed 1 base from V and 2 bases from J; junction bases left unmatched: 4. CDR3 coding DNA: TGTGCCAGCAGTTACTGGAGGGGACAGGGGGCCTACGAGCAGTACTTC. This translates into CASSYWRGQGAYEQYF.

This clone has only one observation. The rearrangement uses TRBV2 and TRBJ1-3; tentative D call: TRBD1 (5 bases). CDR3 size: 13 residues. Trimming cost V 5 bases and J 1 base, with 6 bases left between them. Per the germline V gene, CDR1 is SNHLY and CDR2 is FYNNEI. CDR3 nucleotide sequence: TGTGCCAGCAGTCGGGGGTCTGGAAACACCATATATTTT. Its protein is CASSRGSGNTIYF.

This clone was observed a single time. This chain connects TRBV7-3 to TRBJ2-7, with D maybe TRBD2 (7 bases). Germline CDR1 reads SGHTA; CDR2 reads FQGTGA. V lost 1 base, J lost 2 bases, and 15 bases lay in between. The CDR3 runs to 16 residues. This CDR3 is CASSLRGGGLTYEQYF. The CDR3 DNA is TGTGCCAGCAGCTTAAGGGGGGGCGGGTTAACCTACGAGCAGTACTTC.

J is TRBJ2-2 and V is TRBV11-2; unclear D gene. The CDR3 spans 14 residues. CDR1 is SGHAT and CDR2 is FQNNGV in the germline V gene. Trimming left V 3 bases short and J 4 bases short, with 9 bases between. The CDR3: CASSLGSFTGELFF. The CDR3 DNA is TGTGCCAGCAGCTTGGGCAGTTTCACCGGGGAGCTGTTTTTT.

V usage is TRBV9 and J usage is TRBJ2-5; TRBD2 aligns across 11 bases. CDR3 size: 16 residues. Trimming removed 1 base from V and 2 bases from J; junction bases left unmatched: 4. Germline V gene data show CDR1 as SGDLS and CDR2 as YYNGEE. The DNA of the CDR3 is TGTGCCAGCAGCGTACTAGCGGGAGGCGAACAAGAGACCCAGTACTTC. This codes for CASSVLAGGEQETQYF.

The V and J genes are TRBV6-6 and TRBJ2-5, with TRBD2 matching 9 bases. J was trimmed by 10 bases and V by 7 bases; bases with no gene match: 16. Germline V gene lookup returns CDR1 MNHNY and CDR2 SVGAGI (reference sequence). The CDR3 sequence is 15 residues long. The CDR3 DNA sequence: TGTGCCAGCACTCCTCGGGTCGGGACTAGCAACGGCCAGTACTTC. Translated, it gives CASTPRVGTSNGQYF.